These 18 T cell receptor beta chains were sequenced from one sample in a study of blood T cell repertoires in COVID-19 (dated by TCRdb to the early 2020s). Library generation was performed with the immunoSEQ multiplex PCR assay. TCRdb retrieved this table from immuneACCESS and kept in-frame rearrangements only. Not all clones are present; in checked studies, unresolved V genes account for under half, and no reason is known for the remainder. The sample table lists 180,000 or so clones, roughly nine tenths of them with a count of one. Over 2% of the sample is taken by the ten largest. Sequencing input: PBMCs or T cells enriched from blood (not recorded which). The source is a woman between 40 and 55 years old with acute COVID-19.

This chain uses TRBV10-3 with TRBJ2-1; D gene unclear. Germline V gene data show CDR1 as ENHRY and CDR2 as SYGVKD. The CDR3 spans 13 residues. V dropped 0 bases and J dropped 9 bases, with 9 bases sitting between them. DNA of the CDR3: TGTGCCATCAGTGAGTCATCGGTAAGTGAGCAGTTCTTC. Protein sequence: CAISESSVSEQFF.

The chain has TRBV6-5 and TRBJ2-7; TRBD1 matches at 9 bases. This CDR3 contains 13 residues. The V segment lost 6 bases and the J segment 3 bases; nucleotides outside the gene matches: 3. Germline CDR1 and CDR2: MNHEY and SVGAGI. The chain's CDR3 is CASRPGQGYEQYF. The CDR3 DNA reads as TGTGCCAGCAGACCGGGACAGGGCTACGAGCAGTACTTC.

This clone was counted a single time. This chain links TRBV6-5 with TRBJ2-7, with a possible D match to TRBD1 (5 bases). Germline V lookup: CDR1 MNHEY, CDR2 SVGAGI. V lost 7 bases, J lost 7 bases, and 20 bases lay in between. The CDR3 loop spans 14 amino acids. This CDR3 is CASIEGAGRGEQYF. DNA of the CDR3: TGTGCCAGCATCGAAGGGGCAGGACGTGGGGAGCAGTACTTC.

The V and J genes are TRBV4-3 and TRBJ2-7, with TRBD2 matching over 12 bases. CDR1 is LGHNA, CDR2 YSLEER, per germline. The CDR3 contains 14 residues. V lost 4 bases to trimming and J lost 3 bases; unmatched junction nucleotides: 1. The CDR3 sequence: CASSPSGRDYEQYF. In nucleotides, the CDR3 is TGCGCCAGCAGCCCTAGCGGGAGGGACTACGAGCAGTACTTC.

This rearrangement joins TRBV4-2 to TRBJ1-4; no clear D gene. The V and J ends lost 0 bases and 5 bases respectively, with 10 bases between them. Germline values: CDR1 LGHNA, CDR2 YNFKEQ. The CDR3 loop spans 15 amino acids. The CDR3 nucleotides read TGTGCCAGCAGCCAAGATCCCGGCAGGAATGAAAAACTGTTTTTT. Protein: CASSQDPGRNEKLFF.

The chain combines TRBV5-1 with TRBJ2-5, with 8 bases aligning to TRBD2. V lost 2 bases and J lost 3; bases outside the gene matches: 9. The germline gives CDR1 SGHRS, CDR2 YFSETQ. The CDR3 spans 16 residues. The CDR3 loop reads CASSFGAGAIKETQYF. The CDR3 region has the DNA TGCGCCAGCAGCTTTGGAGCGGGGGCTATTAAAGAGACCCAGTACTTC.

The gene calls are TRBV20-1 and TRBJ2-1, with D possibly TRBD2 on 5 matching bases. Trimming pared 3 bases from V and 0 bases from J, leaving 15 bases between. The CDR3 covers 16 residues. Germline CDR1 reads DFQATT; CDR2 reads SNEGSKA (reference sequence). CDR3 in amino acids: CSASYSGGSSYNEQFF. The CDR3, as DNA: TGCAGTGCTAGTTACAGCGGAGGAAGCTCCTACAATGAGCAGTTCTTC.

The chain has TRBV9 and TRBJ2-2, with 10 bases fitting TRBD2. The CDR3 loop spans 16 amino acids. Germline V lookup: CDR1 SGDLS, CDR2 YYNGEE. V gave up 6 bases and J gave up 5 bases; unmatched junction bases: 10. The CDR3 nucleotides read TGTGCCAGCAATCCATCTAGCGGGAGTTTAACCGGGGAGCTGTTTTTT. Its protein is CASNPSSGSLTGELFF.

V gene TRBV5-1 combines with J gene TRBJ2-2; TRBD2 matches 13 bases. The V and J ends lost 4 bases and 0 bases, in that order; junction bases with no gene match: 15. The CDR3 sequence is 21 residues long. In germline, CDR1 is SGHRS, CDR2 YFSETQ. This chain's CDR3 is CASSTGTGTSGALANTGELFF. The CDR3 bases are TGCGCCAGCAGCACCGGGACAGGGACTAGCGGGGCTCTCGCGAACACCGGGGAGCTGTTTTTT.

This clone occurred once. The chain has TRBV19 and TRBJ2-1, with 10 bases identical to TRBD2. V gave up 6 bases and J gave up 3 bases; unmatched junction bases: 5. Germline V gene sequence: CDR1 LNHDA, CDR2 SQIVND (reference sequence). The CDR3 sequence is 15 residues long. CDR3 sequence reads: CASSLSSGGYNEQFF. As DNA, the CDR3 is TGTGCCAGTAGCCTTTCTAGCGGGGGCTACAATGAGCAGTTCTTC.

There are a few counts of this clone. The rearrangement links TRBV14 to TRBJ2-2; D is possibly TRBD1 (6 bases). This CDR3 comprises 17 residues. Trimming removed 2 bases at V and 6 bases at J, with 19 bases between. In germline, CDR1 is SGHDN, CDR2 FVKESK. The CDR3, as DNA: TGTGCCAGCAGCCAATCCCCTGACAGGTTGGGGGCCGGGGAGCTGTTTTTT. It codes for CASSQSPDRLGAGELFF.

This clone was seen once. CDR3 protein: CASSRDSTVQETQYF. The CDR3 nucleotides read TGCGCCAGCAGCCGGGACTCTACTGTCCAAGAGACCCAGTACTTC. The chain carries TRBV5-1 and TRBJ2-5, with D perhaps TRBD2 (6 bases). The germline V gene encodes CDR1 SGHRS and CDR2 YFSETQ. V shed 4 bases and J shed 1 base, with 14 bases lying between them. The CDR3 loop spans 15 amino acids.

This rearrangement joins TRBV15 to TRBJ2-3; TRBD2 aligns across 7 bases. This CDR3 spans 16 amino acids. Germline-derived CDR1 and CDR2 are LNHNV and YYDKDF (reference sequence). The V segment lost 7 bases and the J segment 0 bases; nucleotides outside the gene matches: 10. The CDR3 coding sequence is TGTGCCACCACCCCATGGACTAGGGCAAGCACAGATACGCAGTATTTT. Amino acid sequence: CATTPWTRASTDTQYF.

The chain has TRBV5-1 and TRBJ1-1, with a possible D match to TRBD1 (5 bases). Germline V gene lookup returns CDR1 SGHRS and CDR2 YFSETQ. This CDR3 has 14 amino acids. With 0 bases removed from V and 3 bases from J, the gap between germline ends came to 9 bases. In DNA form, the CDR3 reads TGCGCCAGCAGCTTGGTCACAGGAGACACTGAAGCTTTCTTT. Protein product: CASSLVTGDTEAFF. Complete variable domain (other parts from reference TRBV5-1 and TRBJ1-1): KAGVTQTPRYLIKTRGQQVTLSCSPISGHRSVSWYQQTPGQGLQFLFEYFSETQRNKGNFPGRFSGRQFSNSRSEMNVSTLELGDSALYLCASSLVTGDTEAFFGQGTRLTVV.

In DNA, the CDR3 is TGCGCCAGCAGCGACGATGGATGGGCCACGAACTATGGCTACACCTTC. Amino acid sequence: CASSDDGWATNYGYTF. The chain links TRBV5-1 to TRBJ1-2; no reliable D call. CDR3 size: 16 residues. The germline CDR1 and CDR2 sequences are SGHRS and YFSETQ. With 4 bases removed from V and 2 bases from J, the gap between germline ends came to 18 bases.

The rearrangement uses TRBV6-1 and TRBJ1-3, with D unresolved. The CDR3 consists of 16 residues. CDR1 is MNHNS and CDR2 is SASEGT in the germline V gene. V dropped 4 bases and J dropped 0 bases, with 13 bases sitting between them. The CDR3, as DNA: TGTGCCAGCAGTGTGCGGGCCCCCAGCTCTGGAAACACCATATATTTT. Protein: CASSVRAPSSGNTIYF.

The chain uses TRBV25-1 and TRBJ2-7; 9 bases map to TRBD1. Losses at the gene ends were 4 bases for V and 3 bases for J; bases not matched to a gene: 7. The CDR3 has 15 residues. Germline V lookup: CDR1 MGHDK, CDR2 SYGVNS. The CDR3 protein is CASSARQGGGYEQYF. For the CDR3, the DNA is TGTGCCAGCAGTGCCCGACAGGGGGGAGGCTACGAGCAGTACTTC.

The V and J genes are TRBV24-1 and TRBJ1-5; D gene unclear. The CDR3 runs 13 residues. Germline CDR1 reads KGHDR; CDR2 reads SFDVKD. Trimming stripped 0 bases from V and 6 bases from J, with 5 bases between. CDR3 nucleotides: TGTGCCACCAGTGATTTGGGAGGTCAGCCCCAGCATTTT. Protein: CATSDLGGQPQHF.